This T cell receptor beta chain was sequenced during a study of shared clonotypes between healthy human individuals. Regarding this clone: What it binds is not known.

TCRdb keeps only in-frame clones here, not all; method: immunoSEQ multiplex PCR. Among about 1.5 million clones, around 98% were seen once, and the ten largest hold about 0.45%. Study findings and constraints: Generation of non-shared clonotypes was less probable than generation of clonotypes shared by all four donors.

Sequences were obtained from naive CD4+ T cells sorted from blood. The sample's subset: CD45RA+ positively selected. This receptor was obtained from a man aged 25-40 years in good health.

The CDR3 sequence: CASSFPPAGALSYNEQFF. The CDR3 nucleotides are TGTGCCAGCAGTTTCCCCCCAGCGGGAGCCCTCTCCTACAATGAGCAGTTCTTC. The V call is TRBV28, the J call TRBJ2-1; the match to TRBD2 covers 8 bases. V lost 3 bases, J lost 0 bases, and 10 bases stayed unmatched. Germline CDR1 MDHEN, CDR2 SYDVKM. The CDR3 spans 18 residues.